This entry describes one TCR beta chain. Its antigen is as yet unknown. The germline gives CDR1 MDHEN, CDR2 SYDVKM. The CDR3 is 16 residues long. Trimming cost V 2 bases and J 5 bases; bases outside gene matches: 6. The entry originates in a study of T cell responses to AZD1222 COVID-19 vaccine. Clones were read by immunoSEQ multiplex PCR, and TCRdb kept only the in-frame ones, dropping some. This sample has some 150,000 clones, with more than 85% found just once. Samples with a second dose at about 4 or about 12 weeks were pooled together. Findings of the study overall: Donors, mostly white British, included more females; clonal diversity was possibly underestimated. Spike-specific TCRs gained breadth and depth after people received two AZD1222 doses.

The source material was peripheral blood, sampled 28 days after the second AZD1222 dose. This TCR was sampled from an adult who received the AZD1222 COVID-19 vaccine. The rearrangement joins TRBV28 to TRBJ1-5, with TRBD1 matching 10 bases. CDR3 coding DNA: TGTGCCAGCAGTTTAGCAGGGACAGGGGAGTATCAGCCCCAGCATTTT. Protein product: CASSLAGTGEYQPQHF.